This TCR beta chain came from a study of cytomegalovirus exposure and HLA in healthy donors. Findings and limits, study-wide: An assumption of roughly uniform sequencing depth across donors underlay the presence/absence analyses. Altogether, 150 to 200 TCR beta chains were recorded as cytomegalovirus-associated. Most subjects had HLA-A and HLA-B alleles reportedly predicted accurately by TCR beta sequences. An analysis was carried out later, and it reportedly showed fewer N-insertions in an Asian-associated ancestry cluster than the approximately 700-donor mean.

This clone was seen a single time. Its antigen is not known. Other DNA sequences in the same sample also yield this CDR3. Germline V gene data show CDR1 as MDHEN and CDR2 as SYDVKM. V gave up 6 bases and J gave up 2 bases; unmatched junction bases: 1. This CDR3 has 13 residues. Researchers ran the PCR with 60 Vbeta and 13 Jbeta primers. Produced via immunoSEQ multiplex PCR; TCRdb's table is partial and in-frame only. The sample yields around 200,000 clones, less than 90% seen once. This sequence joins TRBV28 and TRBJ2-5, with 9 bases lining up with TRBD2. The specimen was PBMCs. The source of this sequence is a woman aged 30 to 39 in good health and CMV-seronegative. The CDR3 nucleotides read TGTGCCAGCAGGACTAGCGGACAAGAGACCCAGTACTTC. It is translated as CASRTSGQETQYF.